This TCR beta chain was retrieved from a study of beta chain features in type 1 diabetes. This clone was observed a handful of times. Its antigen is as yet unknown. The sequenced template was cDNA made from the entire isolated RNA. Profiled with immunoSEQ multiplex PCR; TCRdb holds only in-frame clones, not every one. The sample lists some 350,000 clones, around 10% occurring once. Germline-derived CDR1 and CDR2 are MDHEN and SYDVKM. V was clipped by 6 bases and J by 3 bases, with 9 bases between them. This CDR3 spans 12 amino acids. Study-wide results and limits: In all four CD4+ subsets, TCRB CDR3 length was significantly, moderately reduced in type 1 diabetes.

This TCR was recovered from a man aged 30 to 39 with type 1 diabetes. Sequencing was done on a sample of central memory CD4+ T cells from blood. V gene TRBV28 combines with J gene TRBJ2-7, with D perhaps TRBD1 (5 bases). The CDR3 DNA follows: TGTGCCAGCAGACATGACAGCTACGAGCAGTACTTC. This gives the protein CASRHDSYEQYF.